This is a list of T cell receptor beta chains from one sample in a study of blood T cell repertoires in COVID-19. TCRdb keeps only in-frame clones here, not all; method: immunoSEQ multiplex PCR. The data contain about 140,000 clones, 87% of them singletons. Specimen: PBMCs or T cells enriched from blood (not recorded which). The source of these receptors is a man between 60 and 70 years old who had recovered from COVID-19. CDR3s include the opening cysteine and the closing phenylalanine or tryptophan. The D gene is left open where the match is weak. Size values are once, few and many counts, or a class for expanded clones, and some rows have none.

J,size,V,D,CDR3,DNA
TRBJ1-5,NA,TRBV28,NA,CASRGRTGLAQPQHF,TGTGCCAGCAGGGGAAGAACAGGGTTGGCACAGCCCCAGCATTTT
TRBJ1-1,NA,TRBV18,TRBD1,CASSRTGRGTEAFF,TGTGCCAGCTCACGGACAGGGAGGGGGACTGAAGCTTTCTTT
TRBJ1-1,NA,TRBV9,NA,CASSVGSLPGDTEAFF,TGTGCCAGCAGCGTGGGGTCGCTCCCGGGGGACACTGAAGCTTTCTTT
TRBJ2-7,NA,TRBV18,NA,CASSPPGRTYEQYF,TGTGCCAGCTCACCACCGGGCAGAACCTACGAGCAGTACTTC
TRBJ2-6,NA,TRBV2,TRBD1,CASSERKTDRVNSGANVLTF,TGTGCCAGCAGTGAAAGGAAGACGGACAGGGTTAATTCTGGGGCCAACGTCCTGACTTTC
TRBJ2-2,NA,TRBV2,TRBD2,CASSEASGRVGELFF,TGTGCCAGCAGTGAGGCTAGCGGGAGGGTCGGGGAGCTGTTTTTT
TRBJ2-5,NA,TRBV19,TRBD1,CASSPTGGYGTQYF,TGTGCCAGTAGTCCGACAGGGGGATATGGGACCCAGTACTTC
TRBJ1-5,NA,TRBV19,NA,CASSLKTGTYSNQPQHF,TGTGCCAGTAGTCTCAAGACGGGGACTTATAGCAATCAGCCCCAGCATTTT
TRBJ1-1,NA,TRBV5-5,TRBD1,CASRRQGYAEAFF,TGTGCCAGCAGGCGACAGGGGTACGCTGAAGCTTTCTTT
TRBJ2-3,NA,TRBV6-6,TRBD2,CASSLPTSGRMRTDTQYF,TGTGCCAGCAGTCTACCGACTAGCGGGAGAATGCGCACAGATACGCAGTATTTT
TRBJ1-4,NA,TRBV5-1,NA,CASSGVGTPAGNEKLFF,TGCGCCAGCAGCGGGGTAGGGACACCCGCCGGGAATGAAAAACTGTTTTTT
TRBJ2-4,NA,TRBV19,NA,CASSIAASLTKNIQYF,TGTGCCAGTAGTATTGCGGCGTCCTTGACCAAAAACATTCAGTACTTC
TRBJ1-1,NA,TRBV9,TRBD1,CASSVATGVAFF,TGTGCCAGCAGCGTAGCTACAGGGGTAGCTTTCTTT
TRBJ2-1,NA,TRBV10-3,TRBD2,CAISGGGRAYNEQFF,TGTGCCATCAGTGGGGGTGGGAGGGCCTACAATGAGCAGTTCTTC
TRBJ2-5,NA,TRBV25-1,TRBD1,CASSTSQGAGETQYF,TGTGCCAGCAGTACCTCCCAGGGGGCTGGGGAGACCCAGTACTTC
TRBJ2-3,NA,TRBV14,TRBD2,CASSPGTSIYTQYF,TGTGCCAGCAGCCCCGGGACTAGCATATATACGCAGTATTTT
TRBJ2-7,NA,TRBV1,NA,CTSSLPVGGPYEQYF,TGCACCAGCAGCCTCCCCGTTGGCGGGCCCTACGAGCAGTACTTC
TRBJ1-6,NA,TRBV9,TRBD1,CASSVALTGEDSPLHF,TGTGCCAGCAGCGTAGCTTTAACAGGGGAAGATTCACCCCTCCACTTT
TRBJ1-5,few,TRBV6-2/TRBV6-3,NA,CASSYFGSNQPQHF,TGTGCCAGCAGTTATTTTGGCAGCAATCAGCCCCAGCATTTT
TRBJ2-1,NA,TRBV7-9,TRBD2,CASSQWVGTSINNEQFF,TGTGCCAGCAGCCAGTGGGTCGGGACTAGTATCAACAATGAGCAGTTCTTC
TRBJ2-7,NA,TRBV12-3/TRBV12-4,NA,CASRLSGRVEQYF,TGTGCCAGCAGGTTATCTGGGAGAGTCGAGCAGTACTTC
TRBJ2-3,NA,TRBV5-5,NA,CASSLGSITDTQYF,TGTGCCAGCAGCTTGGGTTCTATCACAGATACGCAGTATTTT
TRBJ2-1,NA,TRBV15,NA,CATSRAVRVVANEQFF,TGTGCCACCAGCAGAGCCGTGCGAGTCGTAGCGAATGAGCAGTTCTTC
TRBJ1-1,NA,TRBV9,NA,CASSVDQGTEAFF,TGTGCCAGCAGCGTAGATCAGGGGACTGAAGCTTTCTTT
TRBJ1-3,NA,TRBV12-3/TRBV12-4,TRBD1,CASTRDSGNTIYF,TGTGCCAGCACCCGGGACAGCGGAAACACCATATATTTT
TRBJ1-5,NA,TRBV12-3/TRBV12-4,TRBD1,CASQQGASQPQHF,TGTGCCAGCCAACAGGGGGCAAGTCAGCCCCAGCATTTT
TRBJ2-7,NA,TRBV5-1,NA,CASSLGADEQYF,TGCGCCAGCAGCTTGGGAGCCGACGAGCAGTACTTC
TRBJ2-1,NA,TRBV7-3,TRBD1,CASSPRTGAQGEQFF,TGTGCCAGCAGCCCACGGACAGGCGCCCAGGGTGAGCAGTTCTTC
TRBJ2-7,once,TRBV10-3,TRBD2,CAISRAGSGYEQYF,TGTGCCATCAGCCGAGCGGGATCGGGTTACGAGCAGTACTTC
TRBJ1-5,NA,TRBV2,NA,CASSGDTRPQHF,TGTGCCAGCAGTGGGGACACCCGGCCCCAGCATTTT
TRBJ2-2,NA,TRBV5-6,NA,CASSSFGLTGELFF,TGTGCCAGCAGCTCGTTTGGACTCACCGGGGAGCTGTTTTTT
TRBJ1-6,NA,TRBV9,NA,CASSVGTANYNSPLHF,TGTGCCAGCAGCGTAGGGACAGCGAACTATAATTCACCCCTCCACTTT
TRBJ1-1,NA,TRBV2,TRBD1,CASRGQGVRNTEAFF,TGTGCCAGCAGGGGACAGGGGGTAAGGAACACTGAAGCTTTCTTT
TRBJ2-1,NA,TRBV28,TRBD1,CASSTPGQGLDEQFF,TGTGCCAGCAGCACCCCGGGACAGGGTTTGGATGAGCAGTTCTTC
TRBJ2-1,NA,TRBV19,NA,CASSGFYEQFF,TGTGCCAGTTCAGGGTTCTATGAGCAGTTCTTC
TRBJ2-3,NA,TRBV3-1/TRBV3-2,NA,CASSHPERGDTQYF,TGTGCCAGCAGCCACCCAGAAAGGGGAGATACGCAGTATTTT
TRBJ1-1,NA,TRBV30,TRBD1,CAWSIPGGEAFF,TGTGCCTGGAGTATTCCAGGGGGCGAAGCTTTCTTT
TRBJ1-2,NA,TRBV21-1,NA,CATVGGVYCGYTF,TGTGCCACCGTGGGGGGGGTTTATTGTGGCTACACCTTC
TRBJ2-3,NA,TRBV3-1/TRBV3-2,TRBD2,CASSQEASGGRYF,TGTGCCAGCAGCCAAGAGGCTAGCGGGGGGAGGTATTTT
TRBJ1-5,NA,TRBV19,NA,CASSIAGGALQPQHF,TGTGCCAGTAGTATAGCTGGGGGGGCGCTTCAGCCCCAGCATTTT
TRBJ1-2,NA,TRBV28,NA,CASSRDIYGYTF,TGTGCCAGCAGTAGGGACATCTATGGCTACACCTTC
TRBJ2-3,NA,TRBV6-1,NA,CASSETRDTQYF,TGTGCCAGCAGTGAAACGCGGGATACGCAGTATTTT
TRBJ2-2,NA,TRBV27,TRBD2,CASSLRGTSGRLMVAGELFF,TGTGCCAGCAGTTTACGCGGGACTAGCGGGAGACTCATGGTAGCCGGGGAGCTGTTTTTT
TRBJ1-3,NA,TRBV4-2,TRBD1,CASRHDRGSTIYF,TGTGCCAGCAGACATGACAGGGGATCCACCATATATTTT
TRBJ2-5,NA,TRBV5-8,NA,CASSLAAHTHQETQYF,TGTGCCAGCAGCTTGGCCGCTCACACACATCAAGAGACCCAGTACTTC
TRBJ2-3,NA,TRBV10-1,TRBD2,CASSVGEGSTDTQYF,TGCGCCAGCAGTGTCGGGGAGGGAAGCACAGATACGCAGTATTTT
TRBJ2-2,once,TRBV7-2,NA,CASSYRSGTGELFF,TGTGCCAGCAGCTACAGGAGCGGGACCGGGGAGCTGTTTTTT
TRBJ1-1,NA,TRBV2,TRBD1,CARQDRVNTEAFF,TGTGCCAGACAGGACAGGGTGAACACTGAAGCTTTCTTT
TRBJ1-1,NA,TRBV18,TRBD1,CASSPSRDSLNTEAFF,TGTGCCAGCTCCCCCTCCCGGGACAGCTTGAACACTGAAGCTTTCTTT
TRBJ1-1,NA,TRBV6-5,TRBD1,CASRTGTEGAFF,TGTGCCAGCAGAACCGGGACAGAAGGAGCTTTCTTT
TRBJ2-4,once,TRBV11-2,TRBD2,CASSLVDRAGLRF,TGTGCCAGCAGCTTAGTCGATAGAGCGGGACTTCGATTC
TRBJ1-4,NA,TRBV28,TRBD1,CASSLYWGQGRGEKLFF,TGTGCCAGCAGTTTATATTGGGGACAGGGTAGGGGTGAAAAACTGTTTTTT